This T cell receptor beta chain was recovered during a study of cytomegalovirus exposure and HLA in healthy donors. This clone was counted between two and nine times. TCRdb keeps only in-frame clones here, not all; method: immunoSEQ multiplex PCR. The sample lists 150,000 to 200,000 clones, around nine tenths occurring once. The CDR3 totals 15 residues. V lost 2 bases, J lost 0 bases, and 10 bases lay in between. Germline loops: CDR1 SGHNT, CDR2 YENEEA. V gene TRBV11-3 combines with J gene TRBJ1-1, with D possibly being TRBD1 (5 bases). The source material was PBMCs. The clonotype comes from a man aged 25 to 45 in good health and CMV-seropositive. CDR3 amino acids: CASSLTGLMNTEAFF. In nucleotides, the CDR3 is TGTGCCAGCAGCTTAACAGGCCTGATGAACACTGAAGCTTTCTTT.